The clone carrying this TCR beta chain was counted a single time. Stated treatment: around 19 received Ad26.COV2.S at low or high dose, single or two shots; several received placebo; per-sample allocation not given. The samples date from day 63 after the first vaccine or placebo injection. Here immunoSEQ multiplex PCR was the method, and the copy in TCRdb shows in-frame clones only, minus some. The data contain roughly 700,000 clones, around 90% of them singletons. The sample originates from a study of Ad26.COV2.S vaccination and SARS-CoV-2 variants. Study details: Administration of Ad26.COV2.S was intramuscular, either once or twice 56 days apart.

Germline V gene data show CDR1 as KGHSH and CDR2 as LQKENI. V lost 2 bases and J lost 9; bases outside the gene matches: 10. This CDR3 region has 15 residues. The rearrangement links TRBV18 to TRBJ2-1; TRBD2 agrees at 7 bases. The sequenced sample was peripheral blood, obtained in a trial of Ad26.COV2.S vaccine versus placebo. The origin of this receptor is a person aged 18-65 years who received the Ad26.COV2.S COVID-19 vaccine or a placebo. In DNA, the CDR3 is TGTGCCAGCTCACCAGGGGCGGGAGCGCGGGGTGAGCAGTTCTTC. The encoded protein is CASSPGAGARGEQFF. Combining the CDR3 with reference TRBV18 and TRBJ2-1 gives the whole variable domain NAGVMQNPRHLVRRRGQEARLRCSPMKGHSHVYWYRQLPEEGLKFMVYLQKENIIDESGMPKERFSAEFPKEGPSILRIQQVVRGDSAAYFCASSPGAGARGEQFFGPGTRLTVL.